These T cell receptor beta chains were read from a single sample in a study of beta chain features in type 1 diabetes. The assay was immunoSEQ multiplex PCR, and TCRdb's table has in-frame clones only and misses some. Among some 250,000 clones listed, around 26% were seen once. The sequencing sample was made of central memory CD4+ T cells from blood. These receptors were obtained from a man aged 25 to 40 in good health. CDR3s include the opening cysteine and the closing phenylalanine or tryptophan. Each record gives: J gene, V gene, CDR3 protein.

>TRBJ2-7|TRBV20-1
CSASYGLEQYF
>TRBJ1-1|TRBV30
CAWSGSPNTEAFF
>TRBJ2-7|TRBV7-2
CASSPRGGYHEQYF
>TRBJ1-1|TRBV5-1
CASSFREGTEAFF
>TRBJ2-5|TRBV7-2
CASSARLAGGPREETQYF
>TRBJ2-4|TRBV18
CASSLEQGIENIQYF
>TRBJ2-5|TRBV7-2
CASSLDTQETQYF
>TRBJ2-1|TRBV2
CASSLGYNEQFF
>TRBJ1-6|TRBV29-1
CSVARDSNYNSPLHF
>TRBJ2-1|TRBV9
CASSVVGNYNEQFF
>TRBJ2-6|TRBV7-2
CASTKKVVAGANVLTF
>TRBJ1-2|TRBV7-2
CASSPSGGERYGYTF
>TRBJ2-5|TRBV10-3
CAISESTRGGETQYF
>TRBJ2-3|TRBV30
CAWSGDGLAGGPPRGTDTQYF
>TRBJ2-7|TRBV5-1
CASSLRGQGSYEQYF
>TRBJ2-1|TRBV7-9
CASSSRTATNEQFF
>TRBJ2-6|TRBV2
CASSDRVGANVLTF
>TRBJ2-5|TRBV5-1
CASSSTGEETQYF
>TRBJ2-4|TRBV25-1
CASSEWKGPKNIQYF
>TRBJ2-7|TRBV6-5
CASSLSGSDYEQYF
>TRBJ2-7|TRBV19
CASSTTAAYEQYF
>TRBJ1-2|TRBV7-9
CASSRGGGPGYTF
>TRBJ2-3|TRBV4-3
CASSQDGGTDTQYF
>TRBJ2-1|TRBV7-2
CASSLGTSGLNEQFF
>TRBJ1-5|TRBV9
CASSVTGSNQPQHF
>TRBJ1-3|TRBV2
CASSADTADGNTIYF
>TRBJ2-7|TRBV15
CATSRMFEGHEQYF
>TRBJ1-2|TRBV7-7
CASSPVSGNYGYTF
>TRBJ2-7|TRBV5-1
CASSSGTVYEQYF
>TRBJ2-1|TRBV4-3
CASSQDSRGTMEQFF
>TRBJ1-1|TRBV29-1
CSVSFAGTMNTEAFF
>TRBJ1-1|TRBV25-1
CASSGSSAAPNTEAFF
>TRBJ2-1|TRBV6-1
CASSEKAAGEQFF
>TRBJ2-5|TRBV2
CASSGRRTQYF
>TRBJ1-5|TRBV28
CASRTITGNQPQHF
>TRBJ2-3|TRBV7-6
CASSFIAGGLTDTQYF
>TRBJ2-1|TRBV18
CASQGYNEQFF
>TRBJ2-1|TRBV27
CASSRRQGNYNEQFF
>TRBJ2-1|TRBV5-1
CASSFAGGPSNEQFF